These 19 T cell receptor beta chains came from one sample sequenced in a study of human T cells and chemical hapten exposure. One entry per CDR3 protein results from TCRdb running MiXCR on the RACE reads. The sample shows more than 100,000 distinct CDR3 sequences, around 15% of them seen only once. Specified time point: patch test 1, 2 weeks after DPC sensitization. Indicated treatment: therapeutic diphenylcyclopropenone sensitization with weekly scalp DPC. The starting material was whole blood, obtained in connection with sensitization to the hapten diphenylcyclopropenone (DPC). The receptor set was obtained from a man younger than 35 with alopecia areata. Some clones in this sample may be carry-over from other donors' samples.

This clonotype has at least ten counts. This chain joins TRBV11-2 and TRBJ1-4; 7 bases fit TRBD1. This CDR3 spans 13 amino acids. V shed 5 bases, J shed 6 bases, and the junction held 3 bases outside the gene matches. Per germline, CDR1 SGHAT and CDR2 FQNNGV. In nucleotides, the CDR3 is TGTGCCAGCAGCGTTCAGGGGGATGAAAAACTGTTTTTT. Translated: CASSVQGDEKLFF.

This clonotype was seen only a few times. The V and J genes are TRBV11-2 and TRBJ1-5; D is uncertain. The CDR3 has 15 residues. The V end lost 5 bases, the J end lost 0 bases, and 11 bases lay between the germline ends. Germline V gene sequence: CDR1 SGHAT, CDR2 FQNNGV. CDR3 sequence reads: CASSPDGNSNQPQHF. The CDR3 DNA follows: TGTGCCAGCAGCCCCGACGGGAATAGCAATCAGCCCCAGCATTTT. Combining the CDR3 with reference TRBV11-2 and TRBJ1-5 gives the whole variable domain EAGVAQSPRYKIIEKRQSVAFWCNPISGHATLYWYQQILGQGPKLLIQFQNNGVVDDSQLPKDRFSAERLKGVDSTLKIQPAKLEDSAVYLCASSPDGNSNQPQHFGDGTRLSIL.

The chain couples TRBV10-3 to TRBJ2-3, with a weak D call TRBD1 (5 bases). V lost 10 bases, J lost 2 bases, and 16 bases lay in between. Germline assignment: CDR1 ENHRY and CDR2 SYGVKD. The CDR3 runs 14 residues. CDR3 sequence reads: CATIPDTSTDTQYF. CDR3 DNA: TGTGCCACCATACCGGACACTTCCACAGATACGCAGTATTTT.

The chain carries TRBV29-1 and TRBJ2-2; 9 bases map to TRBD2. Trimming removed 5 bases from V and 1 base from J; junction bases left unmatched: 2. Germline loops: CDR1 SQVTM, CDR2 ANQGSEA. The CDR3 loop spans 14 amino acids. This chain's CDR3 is CSVISGGNTGELFF. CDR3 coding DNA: TGCAGCGTTATTAGCGGGGGGAACACCGGGGAGCTGTTTTTT.

Written as DNA, the CDR3 is TGCGCCAGCAGTATCACAGGGAGCGCAGATACGCAGTATTTT. Translation: CASSITGSADTQYF. The V and J genes are TRBV4-3 and TRBJ2-3; a possible D gene is TRBD1 (6 bases). V lost 6 bases, J lost 4 bases, and 14 bases lay in between. Germline-derived CDR1 and CDR2 are LGHNA and YSLEER. The CDR3 has 14 residues.

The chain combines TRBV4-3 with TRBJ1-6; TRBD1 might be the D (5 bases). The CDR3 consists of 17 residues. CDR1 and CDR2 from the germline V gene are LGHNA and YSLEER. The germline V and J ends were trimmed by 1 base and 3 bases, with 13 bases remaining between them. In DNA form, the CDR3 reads TGCGCCAGCAGCCAAGTAGCGAACAGGTTCTATAATTCACCCCTCCACTTT. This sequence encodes CASSQVANRFYNSPLHF.

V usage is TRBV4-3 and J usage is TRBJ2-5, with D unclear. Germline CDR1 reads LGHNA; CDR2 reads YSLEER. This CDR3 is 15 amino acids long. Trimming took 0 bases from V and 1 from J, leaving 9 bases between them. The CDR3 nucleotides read TGCGCCAGCAGCCAAGATCGGGTCGGCCAAGAGACCCAGTACTTC. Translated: CASSQDRVGQETQYF.

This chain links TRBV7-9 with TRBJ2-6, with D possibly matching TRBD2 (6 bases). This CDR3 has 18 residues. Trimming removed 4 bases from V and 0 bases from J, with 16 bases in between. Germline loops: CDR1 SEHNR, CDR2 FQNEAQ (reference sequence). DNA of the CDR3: TGTGCCAGCAGCTCCCTCCCGGCGGGGTCCTCTGGGGCCAACGTCCTGACTTTC. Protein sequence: CASSSLPAGSSGANVLTF.

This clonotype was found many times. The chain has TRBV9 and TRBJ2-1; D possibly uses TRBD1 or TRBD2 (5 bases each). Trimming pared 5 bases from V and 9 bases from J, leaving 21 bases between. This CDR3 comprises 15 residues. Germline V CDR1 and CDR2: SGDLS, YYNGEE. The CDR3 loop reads CASSQSGTLRGEQFF. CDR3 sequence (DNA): TGTGCCAGCAGTCAATCCGGGACCCTGAGGGGTGAGCAGTTCTTC.

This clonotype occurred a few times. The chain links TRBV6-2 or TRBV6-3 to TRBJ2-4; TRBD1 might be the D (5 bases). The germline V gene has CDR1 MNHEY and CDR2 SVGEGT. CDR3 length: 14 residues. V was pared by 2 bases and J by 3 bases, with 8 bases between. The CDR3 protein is CASSYRTNKNIQYF. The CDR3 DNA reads TGTGCCAGCAGTTACAGGACAAACAAAAACATTCAGTACTTC.

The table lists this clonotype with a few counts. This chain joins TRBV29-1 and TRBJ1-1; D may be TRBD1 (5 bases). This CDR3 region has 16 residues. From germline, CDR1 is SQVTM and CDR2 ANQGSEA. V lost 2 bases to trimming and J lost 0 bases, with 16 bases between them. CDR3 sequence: CSVELAGRTVNTEAFF. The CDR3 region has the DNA TGCAGCGTTGAATTGGCAGGGCGGACGGTGAACACTGAAGCTTTCTTT. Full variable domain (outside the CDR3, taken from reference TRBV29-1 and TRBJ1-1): SAVISQKPSRDICQRGTSLTIQCQVDSQVTMMFWYRQQPGQSLTLIATANQGSEATYESGFVIDKFPISRPNLTFSTLTVSNMSPEDSSIYLCSVELAGRTVNTEAFFGQGTRLTVV.

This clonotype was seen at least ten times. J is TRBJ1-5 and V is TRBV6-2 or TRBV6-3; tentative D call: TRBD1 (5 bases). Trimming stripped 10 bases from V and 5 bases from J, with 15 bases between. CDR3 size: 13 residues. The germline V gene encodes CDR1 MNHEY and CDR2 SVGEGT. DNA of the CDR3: TGTGCCACAAAGGGGACGGACTATCAGCCCCAGCATTTT. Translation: CATKGTDYQPQHF.

The CDR3 region is CASSQVGKNTEAFF. Here the CDR3 DNA reads TGCGCCAGCAGCCAAGTCGGAAAAAACACTGAAGCTTTCTTT. This chain joins TRBV4-3 and TRBJ1-1; D is unresolved. This CDR3 has 14 amino acids. Trimming took off 1 base at V and 2 bases at J, with 8 bases between the two ends. Germline CDR1 and CDR2: LGHNA and YSLEER.

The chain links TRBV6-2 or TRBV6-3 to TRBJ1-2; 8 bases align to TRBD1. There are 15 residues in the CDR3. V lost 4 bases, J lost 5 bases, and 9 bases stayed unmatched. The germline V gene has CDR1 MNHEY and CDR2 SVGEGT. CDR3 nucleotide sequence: TGTGCCAGCAGTTCTCCGGGACAGGTCCTTTATGGCTACACCTTC. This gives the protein CASSSPGQVLYGYTF.

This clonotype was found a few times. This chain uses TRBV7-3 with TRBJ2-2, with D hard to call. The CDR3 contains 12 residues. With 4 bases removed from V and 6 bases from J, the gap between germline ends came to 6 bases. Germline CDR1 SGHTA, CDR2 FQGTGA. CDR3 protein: CASSSNPGELFF. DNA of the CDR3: TGTGCCAGCAGCTCCAATCCCGGGGAGCTGTTTTTT.

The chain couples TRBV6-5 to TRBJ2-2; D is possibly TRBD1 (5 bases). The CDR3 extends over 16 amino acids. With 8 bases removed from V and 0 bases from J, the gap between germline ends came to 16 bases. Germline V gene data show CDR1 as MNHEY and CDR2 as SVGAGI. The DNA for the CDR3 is TGTGCCAGCCCCCAAAAAAAGACAGCGAACACCGGGGAGCTGTTTTTT. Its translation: CASPQKKTANTGELFF.

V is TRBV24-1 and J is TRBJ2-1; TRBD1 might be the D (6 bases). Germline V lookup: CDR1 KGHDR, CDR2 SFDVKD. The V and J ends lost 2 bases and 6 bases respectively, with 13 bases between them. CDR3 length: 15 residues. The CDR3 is CATSDSSTGSNEQFF. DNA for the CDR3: TGTGCCACCAGTGATTCTTCCACAGGGTCCAATGAGCAGTTCTTC.

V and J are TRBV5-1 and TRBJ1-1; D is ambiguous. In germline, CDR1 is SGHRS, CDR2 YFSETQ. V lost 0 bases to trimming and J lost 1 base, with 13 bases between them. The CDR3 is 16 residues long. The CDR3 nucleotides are TGCGCCAGCAGCTTGGAGGACGGACTTCCGAACACTGAAGCTTTCTTT. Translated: CASSLEDGLPNTEAFF.

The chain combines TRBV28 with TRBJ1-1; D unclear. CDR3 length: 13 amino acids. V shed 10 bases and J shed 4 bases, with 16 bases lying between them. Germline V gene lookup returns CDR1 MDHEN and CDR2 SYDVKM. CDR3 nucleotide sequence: TGTGCCACCCATGGGGATTTGGGCACTGAAGCTTTCTTT. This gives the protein CATHGDLGTEAFF.